This T cell receptor (beta chain) was obtained from a study of B cell selection in AIRE deficiency. The germline gives CDR1 MGHDK, CDR2 SYGVNS. V lost 0 bases, J lost 4 bases, and 9 bases lay in between. This CDR3 is built from 14 residues. Regulatory T cells were sorted as CD4+CD25hiCD127low/negative cells. Findings and limits, study-wide: Only 9.3% of 3657 shared Treg sequences were patient-specific; roughly 30% healthy-specific. Shared Treg sequences had shorter CDR3s, biased toward rearrangements with few non-templated insertions. TCRbeta-only data showed about 35% of shared healthy Treg sequences in healthy Tconv.

Concerning this clone itself: Its antigen remains unidentified.

Libraries were prepared by immunoSEQ multiplex PCR; TCRdb keeps only in-frame clonotypes and omits some of them. Altogether roughly 14,000 clones are present, more than 85% being singletons, with the ten largest covering 1% to 1.2%. This rearrangement joins TRBV25-1 to TRBJ1-2, with D perhaps TRBD1 (5 bases). This TCR was recovered from a human donor with AIRE deficiency. The sequenced sample was Tregs sorted from PBMCs. The CDR3 sequence: CASSEYGQGYGYTF. In DNA, the CDR3 is TGTGCCAGCAGTGAATATGGGCAGGGCTATGGCTACACCTTC.